One and the same sample provided the 26 T cell receptor beta chains below, sequenced in a study of blood T cell repertoires in COVID-19. Using immunoSEQ multiplex PCR, the repertoire was profiled, and TCRdb retains in-frame clones only, with some absent. The sample consists of about 59,000 clones, 75% to 95% of them appearing once. The sample was peripheral blood. The receptors come from an elderly man with acute or convalescent COVID-19.

CDR3 protein: CASSPNSGETQYF. The DNA of the CDR3 is TGTGCCAGCTCACCAAATTCAGGCGAGACCCAGTACTTC. The chain joins TRBV18 to TRBJ2-5; D not certain. The CDR3 consists of 13 residues. Germline V gene sequence: CDR1 KGHSH, CDR2 LQKENI. The ends were cut back, 2 bases at V and 5 bases at J, with 9 bases in the middle.

The chain joins TRBV6-1 to TRBJ2-7; 9 bases align to TRBD1. This CDR3 is built from 13 residues. Germline assignment: CDR1 MNHNS and CDR2 SASEGT. The trim removed 6 bases at V and 6 bases at J, leaving 6 bases unmatched. The CDR3 here is CASSRDRDREQYF. The CDR3, as DNA: TGTGCCAGCAGCCGGGACAGGGACCGCGAGCAGTACTTC.

The chain joins TRBV3-1 (or the pseudogene TRBV3-2) to TRBJ2-6; 12 nucleotides align to TRBD1. The CDR3 covers 17 residues. Germline CDR1 reads LGHDT; CDR2 reads YNNKEL (reference sequence). The junction had 0 bases not matched to a gene; V was cut back by 1 base and J by 2 bases. This chain's CDR3 is CASSQGDRGPGANVLTF. In nucleotides, the CDR3 is TGTGCCAGCAGCCAAGGGGACAGGGGGCCTGGGGCCAACGTCCTGACTTTC.

This clone was found a few times. The chain employs TRBV6-4 and TRBJ2-2; D is unresolved. In germline, CDR1 is MRHNA, CDR2 SNTAGT. This CDR3 comprises 12 residues. V dropped 6 bases and J dropped 2 bases, with 4 bases sitting between them. CDR3 DNA sequence: TGTGCCAGCAGCCAAAACACCGGGGAGCTGTTTTTT. Its translation: CASSQNTGELFF.

The rearrangement joins TRBV5-1 to TRBJ2-1; a possible D gene is TRBD2 (6 bases). Trimming removed 0 bases from V and 2 bases from J, with 12 bases in between. Germline loops: CDR1 SGHRS, CDR2 YFSETQ. The CDR3 runs 16 residues. This chain's CDR3 is CASSLVGGTTYNEQFF. CDR3 nucleotide sequence: TGCGCCAGCAGCTTGGTTGGAGGGACCACCTACAATGAGCAGTTCTTC.

The chain joins TRBV19 to TRBJ2-3; 9 bases map to TRBD1. The CDR3 covers 14 residues. Germline V gene lookup returns CDR1 LNHDA and CDR2 SQIVND (reference sequence). Trimming removed 5 bases from V and 4 bases from J; junction bases left unmatched: 4. CDR3 bases: TGTGCCAGTAGTCTAGGACAGGGGCCAGATACGCAGTATTTT. It translates to CASSLGQGPDTQYF.

J is TRBJ2-2 and V is TRBV27; D might be TRBD1 (5 bases). The germline V gene has CDR1 MNHEY and CDR2 SMNVEV (reference sequence). This CDR3 spans 17 amino acids. Trimming removed 5 bases from V and 0 bases from J, with 16 bases in between. Written as DNA, the CDR3 is TGTGCCAGCAGTCCACCCTCCGTGACAGCGAACACCGGGGAGCTGTTTTTT. Its translation: CASSPPSVTANTGELFF.

V usage is TRBV5-4 and J usage is TRBJ1-4; the D gene is possibly TRBD1 (5 bases). CDR1 is SGHNT, CDR2 YYREEE, per germline (reference sequence). The CDR3 length is 14 residues. Trimming stripped 4 bases from V and 4 bases from J, with 11 bases between. The CDR3 reads CASSADSFNEKLFF. DNA of the CDR3: TGTGCCAGCAGCGCTGACAGCTTTAATGAAAAACTGTTTTTT.

The chain is built from TRBV3-1 (or the pseudogene TRBV3-2) and TRBJ1-1; D gene unclear. The CDR3 is made up of 14 amino acids. V lost 1 base, J lost 2 bases, and 8 bases lay in between. Germline CDR1 LGHDT, CDR2 YNNKEL (reference sequence). The CDR3 nucleotides are TGTGCCAGCAGCCAAGGGCAGGTTAACACTGAAGCTTTCTTT. This gives the protein CASSQGQVNTEAFF.

V gene TRBV12-5 combines with J gene TRBJ2-1; D not resolved. CDR3 size: 12 residues. CDR1 is LGHNT and CDR2 is FRNRAP in the germline V gene. The V end lost 1 base, the J end lost 9 bases, and 7 bases lay between the germline ends. The chain's CDR3 is CASGLDYLEQFF. CDR3 nucleotides: TGTGCTAGTGGTTTGGACTATCTTGAGCAGTTCTTC. Together with reference TRBV12-5 and TRBJ2-1, the CDR3 gives the full variable domain: DARVTQTPRHKVTEMGQEVTMRCQPILGHNTVFWYRQTMMQGLELLAYFRNRAPLDDSGMPKDRFSAEMPDATLATLKIQPSEPRDSAVYFCASGLDYLEQFFGPGTRLTVL.

The chain couples TRBV6-1 to TRBJ2-3; possible D gene TRBD1, 6 bases. V dropped 2 bases and J dropped 0 bases, with 12 bases sitting between them. This CDR3 has 16 residues. Germline V CDR1 and CDR2: MNHNS, SASEGT. CDR3 residues: CASSELGGLSTDTQYF. DNA for the CDR3: TGTGCCAGCAGTGAACTAGGGGGTCTCAGCACAGATACGCAGTATTTT.

V usage is TRBV12-3 or TRBV12-4 and J usage is TRBJ2-7; perhaps TRBD1 as D (5 bases). This CDR3 is built from 12 residues. With 1 base removed from V and 6 bases from J, the gap between germline ends came to 7 bases. CDR3 in amino acids: CASSLVGVEQYF. CDR3 bases: TGTGCCAGCAGTTTAGTAGGGGTCGAGCAGTACTTC.

The chain has TRBV19 and TRBJ2-3; 12 bases match TRBD1. The CDR3 runs to 16 residues. The germline V gene encodes CDR1 LNHDA and CDR2 SQIVND (reference sequence). Germline trimming cut 4 bases from V and 3 bases from J; bases unmatched to any gene: 5. In DNA, the CDR3 is TGTGCCAGTAGTAAGTGGGACAGGGGGCGGACAGATACGCAGTATTTT. Its translation is CASSKWDRGRTDTQYF.

This chain joins TRBV19 and TRBJ2-7, with 9 nucleotides matching TRBD1. The germline V gene has CDR1 LNHDA and CDR2 SQIVND (reference sequence). This CDR3 spans 12 amino acids. The J segment lost 5 bases and the V segment lost 9 bases, leaving 5 bases of the junction unmatched. CDR3 nucleotide sequence: TGTGCCAGCCAGGACAGGGGCCACGAGCAGTACTTC. It encodes CASQDRGHEQYF.

V and J are TRBV6-5 and TRBJ2-7; tentatively, D is TRBD1 (5 bases). Trimming stripped 4 bases from V and 7 bases from J, with 14 bases between. The CDR3 has 13 residues. From germline, CDR1 is MNHEY and CDR2 SVGAGI. CDR3 coding DNA: TGTGCCAGCAGTTCACAGGCAGGATGGGAGCAGTACTTC. This translates into CASSSQAGWEQYF.

This clone has only a few counts. The V call is TRBV19, the J call TRBJ1-2; maybe TRBD1 (5 bases). V was clipped by 1 base and J by 7 bases, with 13 bases between them. Germline V gene sequence: CDR1 LNHDA, CDR2 SQIVND (reference sequence). The length of the CDR3 is 14 residues. In DNA, the CDR3 is TGTGCCAGTAGTATAGCCCATGACAGTTTTGGCTACACCTTC. It encodes CASSIAHDSFGYTF.

This chain uses TRBV30 with TRBJ1-3; D is unresolved. The germline V and J ends were trimmed by 0 bases and 4 bases, with 16 bases remaining between them. Germline V gene sequence: CDR1 GTSNPN, CDR2 SVGIG (reference sequence). This CDR3 comprises 16 residues. CDR3 amino acids: CAWSVPRVGPGNTIYF. For the CDR3, the DNA is TGTGCCTGGAGTGTACCGAGAGTTGGGCCCGGAAACACCATATATTTT. Combining the CDR3 with reference TRBV30 and TRBJ1-3 gives the whole variable domain SQTIHQWPATLVQPVGSPLSLECTVEGTSNPNLYWYRQAAGRGLQLLFYSVGIGQISSEVPQNLSASRPQDRQFILSSKKLLLSDSGFYLCAWSVPRVGPGNTIYFGEGSWLTVV.

This clone was recorded once. The chain is built from TRBV4-2 and TRBJ2-3, with D tentatively TRBD1 (6 bases). CDR3 length: 15 amino acids. Germline V gene data show CDR1 as LGHNA and CDR2 as YNFKEQ. V gave up 0 bases and J gave up 4 bases, with 11 bases separating them. The CDR3 bases are TGTGCCAGCAGCCAAGATGGCAAGGGGGCAGATACGCAGTATTTT. Protein sequence: CASSQDGKGADTQYF.

V gene TRBV14 combines with J gene TRBJ1-1, with 7 bases aligning to TRBD1. The V gene end was trimmed by 2 bases and the J gene end by 0 bases; junction bases not matched to a gene: 3. The CDR3 consists of 15 residues. In germline, CDR1 is SGHDN, CDR2 FVKESK. The CDR3: CASSQLTGVNTEAFF. CDR3 coding DNA: TGTGCCAGCAGCCAACTAACAGGGGTGAACACTGAAGCTTTCTTT.

V usage is TRBV7-6 and J usage is TRBJ2-5; 9 bases align to TRBD2. V was clipped by 3 bases and J by 3 bases; unmatched bases: 11. Germline CDR1 is SGHVS and CDR2 is FNYEAQ. This CDR3 is 17 amino acids long. Here the CDR3 reads CASSLLVGSGGKETQYF. The CDR3 DNA follows: TGTGCCAGCAGCTTGTTAGTCGGTAGCGGGGGAAAAGAGACCCAGTACTTC.

V usage is TRBV6-5 and J usage is TRBJ1-1; the match to TRBD1 covers 9 bases. Germline-derived CDR1 and CDR2 are MNHEY and SVGAGI. Trimming took 6 bases from V and 7 from J; bases not matched to a gene: 6. The CDR3 spans 13 residues. Written as DNA, the CDR3 is TGTGCCAGCAGGGGGGGACAGGGACTTGAAGCTTTCTTT. It translates to CASRGGQGLEAFF.

The V gene is TRBV6-1, the J gene TRBJ2-1; TRBD2 matches 12 bases. CDR3 length: 16 amino acids. V dropped 4 bases and J dropped 9; count of bases not matched to a gene: 10. In germline, CDR1 is MNHNS, CDR2 SASEGT. The CDR3 here is CASSVASGGAIREQFF. As DNA, the CDR3 is TGTGCCAGCAGTGTTGCTAGCGGGGGGGCAATACGTGAGCAGTTCTTC.

V and J are TRBV7-9 and TRBJ1-3; D unclear. This CDR3 is 15 amino acids long. Per the germline V gene, CDR1 is SEHNR and CDR2 is FQNEAQ (reference sequence). The germline V and J ends were trimmed by 3 bases and 2 bases, with 11 bases remaining between them. In DNA form, the CDR3 reads TGTGCCAGCAGCTTCTTCGGGAGGACTGGAAACACCATATATTTT. Protein product: CASSFFGRTGNTIYF.

V is TRBV7-8 and J is TRBJ2-2, with 7 bases identical to TRBD2. Germline V lookup: CDR1 SGHVS, CDR2 FQNEAQ. Germline trimming cut 7 bases from V and 6 bases from J; bases unmatched to any gene: 2. The CDR3 is 12 residues long. The CDR3 sequence is CASTGGAGELFF. CDR3 in DNA: TGTGCCAGCACGGGGGGAGCCGGGGAGCTGTTTTTT. The full variable domain, completed using reference TRBV7-8 and TRBJ2-2, is GAGVSQSPRYKVAKRGQDVALRCDPISGHVSLFWYQQALGQGPEFLTYFQNEAQLDKSGLPSDRFFAERPEGSVSTLKIQRTQQEDSAVYLCASTGGAGELFFGEGSRLTVL.

V usage is TRBV30 and J usage is TRBJ2-7, with TRBD1 as a possible D gene (6 bases). The V and J ends lost 8 bases and 5 bases respectively, with 16 bases between them. Germline V gene sequence: CDR1 GTSNPN, CDR2 SVGIG (reference sequence). This CDR3 comprises 12 residues. CDR3 amino acids: CAGSTGSHEQYF. For the CDR3, the DNA is TGTGCCGGATCAACAGGGTCCCACGAGCAGTACTTC.

The chain recombines TRBV19 with TRBJ1-6; D gene unclear. V dropped 8 bases and J dropped 5 bases, with 7 bases sitting between them. This CDR3 is built from 12 residues. Germline CDR1 and CDR2: LNHDA and SQIVND (reference sequence). CDR3: CASAENNSPLHF. For the CDR3, the DNA is TGTGCCAGTGCCGAGAATAATTCACCCCTCCACTTT.